The TCR beta chain under discussion was sequenced for a study of cytomegalovirus exposure and HLA in healthy donors (dated by TCRdb to about 2017). Concerning the study at large: According to an earlier analysis of 587 of the donors, about 179 million T cells yielded roughly 100 million unique TCR beta sequences and approximately 300 Gb of sequence data. Donor age, sex, ethnicity and CMV serostatus were collected together with the repertoire data. HLA typing included class I and class II loci at four-digit resolution. Roughly five DR-DQ haplotypes were handled as single units for association and clustering because linkage in the cohort was strong. About 300 gigabases of sequencing data and tens of millions of unique TCR sequences were included in an early release covering several hundred HLA-typed donors. The number of donors typed differed by locus, with 629-630 for A, B, C, DRB1 and DQB1, more than 500 for DQA1, 600 to 610 for DPA1, and around 430 for DPB1. Rather than using new phenotypic data, the later analysis identified candidate immune exposures from TCR beta sequences and from how often those sequences occurred across donors. The study aimed to test whether signatures of past pathogen exposure could be identified by cataloging public T cell receptors. Using immunosequencing, the study profiled T cell repertoires from 666 subjects and related those repertoires to cytomegalovirus serostatus. An earlier analysis of a few hundred of the donors applied high-throughput TCR beta sequencing to assess whether each TCR beta V gene segment acted as functional or pseudogenic. Every repertoire in the discovery cohort had been generated on one and the same sequencing platform. A later analysis re-examined previously published TCR beta repertoires from roughly 720 donors and added high-resolution HLA genotyping to investigate patterns of TCR occurrence. Among around 400 genotyped donors of the cohort, an average of approximately 200,000 unique TCR beta nucleotide sequences was sequenced per donor, of which about 19% were non-productive. A separate validation cohort of roughly 110 different subjects was used in addition to the 666-subject first cohort. In a later genetic analysis, genome-wide SNP genotypes for about three fifths of the roughly 670 donors were used, and that subset was treated as a discovery cohort. To predict cytomegalovirus infection status, the study combined high-throughput TCR immunosequencing, statistical association of individual TCRs with disease status, and machine learning. Of the roughly 410 genotyped donors, 65% to 90% were placed in the genetic ancestry cluster associated with self-reported Caucasian donors. Study-wide findings and limitations: HLA typing was unavailable for some donors at each locus, so association tests used only the typed subset. A further reported finding was that TCR beta sequences accurately predicted the HLA-A and HLA-B alleles for most subjects in the first cohort. An earlier analysis of some 590 of the donors showed that most TCR beta V segments appeared in productive rearrangements either about 87% or about 30% of the time, which broadly matched IMGT annotations. Compared with equally common non-associated chains, HLA-associated TCR beta chains in a later analysis were more clonally expanded and had lower generation probabilities. The classifier was reported to diagnose cytomegalovirus status with high specificity and sensitivity in both the original cohort and the validation cohort. A few of the identified cytomegalovirus-associated TCR beta chains were confirmed in vitro to be specific for cytomegalovirus antigens. The 87-base-pair reads could not distinguish some IMGT-functional V segments, including TRBV6-2 and TRBV6-3, so those segments were excluded. The only immune exposure information available for the cohort was CMV serostatus. In the study, around 150 TCR beta chains were listed as associated with cytomegalovirus. A later analysis associated around 16,000 TCR beta sequences with specific HLA alleles at a false discovery rate of 0.05. According to the authors, the approach could potentially be generalized to other disease states and immunological phenotypes. Because counts were too low, roughly 17 rarely observed V segments, including chromosome 9 orphons, were left out of the earlier analysis of some 640 of the donors. A later genetic analysis reported fewer N-insertions in productive TCRs among donors in an Asian-associated ancestry cluster than the roughly 700-donor mean. Linkage disequilibrium might explain the correlated functional status among segregating V segments, but an unknown experimental factor could not be ruled out. A later analysis reported that several top co-occurrence clusters appeared linked to parvovirus B19, influenza, CMV and Epstein-Barr virus. In a later genetic analysis, a missense DCLRE1C variant was associated with V-gene and J-gene trimming of TCR beta chains, and the association was replicated in an independent cohort. Presence/absence analyses assumed roughly uniform sequencing depth across donors, an assumption that may not hold. Most TCR sequences were observed very rarely across donors, whereas some public TCRs were present in many individuals. Only TCR beta chains were sequenced in this cohort, and the absence of alpha or paired-chain data limited detectable features. In a later analysis, most CMV-associated TCR beta chains were found to appear HLA-restricted, with HLA associations seemingly driven largely by CMV exposure. A later analysis found that TCR association rates varied across HLA loci, with DRB1 alleles showing the most associated TCRs and HLA-C alleles the fewest. Strong co-occurrence of HLA alleles, especially DR and DQ, made assigning TCR associations to individual alleles difficult. The sequencing pipeline was judged likely to have produced a cluster of highly shared sequence variants as a technical artifact.

The cohort comprised 670 or so healthy bone marrow donors. At the time of sampling, every cohort member was nominally healthy, though immune exposures that went unrecorded were likely present. The donor was CMV seropositive and was included in the group of about 290 seropositive cohort members. A peripheral blood sample was collected from each donor, and TCR beta sequencing was performed on peripheral blood mononuclear cells. The Qiagen DNeasy Blood Extraction Kit was used to extract genomic DNA from the blood cell samples. The method was the immunoSEQ multiplex PCR assay. For the multiplex PCR, a mixture combining 60 forward primers for TCR Vbeta segments and 13 reverse primers for TCR Jbeta segments was used. A multiplex PCR assay on genomic DNA amplified the CDR3 region of rearranged TCR beta genes. The Illumina HiSeq System was used to sequence the amplified TCR beta libraries as 87-base-pair reads. Per the source publication's procedure: Across the roughly 700 repertoires, a later analysis counted 80 million or so unique TCR beta chains, some 11 million of which were shared by at least two donors. To remove PCR and sequencing errors, raw reads were error-corrected and collapsed into unique sequences using a nearest-neighbor algorithm that merged closely related sequences. V, D and J gene segments were assigned by aligning CDR3 sequences to IMGT reference sequences. For a sequence to be retained, a match of at least six nucleotides was required to both a V gene segment and a J gene segment. Rearrangements were classified as productive when the CDR3 lacked stop codons and remained in frame with V and J, and all other rearrangements were classified as non-productive. CDR3 was defined by IMGT convention, running from the second conserved V-encoded cysteine to the conserved J-encoded phenylalanine. In an earlier analysis of 500 to 650 of the donors, sequences lacking an unambiguous match to a single V gene segment were excluded. In an earlier analysis of about 590 of the donors, a V segment was called functional when productive rearrangements were above 56.7%, and segregating when the standard deviation between donors exceeded 5%. A statistical classification framework was built to diagnose cytomegalovirus status from the catalog of TCR beta chain sequences. V and J gene assignment, in a later analysis, came from comparing TCR nucleotide sequences with IMGT/GENE-DB human TR gene sequences. In a later analysis, CDR3 sequences and most-parsimonious VDJ recombination scenarios were assigned using the TCRdist pipeline. A later analysis defined each TCR beta chain by its CDR3 amino acid sequence plus V-gene family, and excluded reads lacking a unique V-gene family. To address suspected cross-contamination and a sequencing artifact, a later analysis removed 550 to 750 highly shared, low-generation-probability nucleotide sequences. For each public chain, a later analysis derived a clonal expansion index from normalized ranks of inferred template counts within each repertoire. Generation probabilities in a later analysis came from a VDJ recombination model fitted to out-of-frame rearrangements, and those results were checked against IGoR. In a later analysis, hypergeometric tests were used to score TCR-TCR, TCR-HLA and TCR-CMV co-occurrence, with a repertoire-size bias correction applied to TCR pairs. To estimate false discovery rates, a later analysis permuted the HLA or CMV assignments 20 times. In a later analysis, co-occurring TCRs were grouped using DBSCAN, with TCRdist sequence similarity added in when clustering inside HLA-allele-positive subsets. Repertoires with fewer than 30,000 or more than 120,000 public chains, plus five repertoires with anomalous nucleotide sharing, were excluded from co-occurrence clustering. TCRdb holds this immuneACCESS table with in-frame rearrangements only. Some clones are missing; in checked studies, unresolved V genes explain under half, and the rest has no known cause. V and J calls and clone size come straight from that table; D and trimming were deduced from the DNA. The sample table lists about 160,000 clones, around 79% of them with a count of one. The biggest ten clones account for 5% to 6.5% of the sample.

Reading from cysteine to phenylalanine, the CDR3 counts 13 amino acids. Left in the record is the CDR3 DNA by itself, 39 bases read in frame from the first base. The germline V gene specifies MDHEN as CDR1 and SYDVKM as CDR2. Notes on this clone: The specificity of this receptor is unknown. Per-base qualities were not stored, and no clone one base away is much larger.

Sequencing used PBMCs. The sequence joins TRBV28 to TRBJ2-5, and 8 junctional nucleotides match TRBD1. The DNA matches TRBJ2-7 better at its end, which makes the J call doubtful. This receptor was taken from a man between 50 and 59 years old in good health and CMV-seropositive. The nucleotide sequence is given as TGTGCCAGCAGTCCAGGACAGGGCTACGAGCAGTACTTC. Its coded protein is CASSPGQGYEQYF.